These T cell receptor beta chains were read from a single sample in a study of T cell responses to AZD1222 COVID-19 vaccine. Generated by immunoSEQ multiplex PCR, the TCRdb table keeps only in-frame clones and is missing some. The profile shows fewer than 110,000 clones, approximately 88% of them singletons. The specimen was peripheral blood, collected on day 0 of AZD1222 vaccination. Receptor source: an adult in good health. Each CDR3 is given with its conserved first and last residue. A D gene is named only where the DNA matches it firmly. Size values are once, few and many counts, or a class for expanded clones, and some rows have none.

D	V	J	length	size	CDR3	DNA
-	TRBV6-5	TRBJ1-1	14	-	CASSQGVVNTEAFF	TGTGCCAGCAGTCAGGGAGTGGTGAACACTGAAGCTTTCTTT
-	TRBV11-2	TRBJ2-3	16	once	CASTPWGGISTDTQYF	TGTGCCAGCACCCCATGGGGGGGCATTAGCACAGATACGCAGTATTTT
-	TRBV5-4	TRBJ2-3	14	-	CASSSASRGDTQYF	TGTGCCAGCAGCTCGGCCAGTCGGGGAGATACGCAGTATTTT
-	TRBV28	TRBJ1-5	14	-	CASTWGSSNQPQHF	TGTGCCAGCACCTGGGGGTCCAGCAATCAGCCCCAGCATTTT
TRBD1	TRBV28	TRBJ2-7	15	-	CASSSGQAYSYEQYF	TGTGCCAGCAGCTCGGGACAGGCTTATTCCTACGAGCAGTACTTC
TRBD2	TRBV4-2	TRBJ2-1	18	-	CASSRAPQRGISYNEQFF	TGTGCCAGCAGCCGAGCACCCCAGCGGGGGATATCCTACAATGAGCAGTTCTTC
-	TRBV7-2	TRBJ2-2	14	few	CASSLVWDTGELFF	TGTGCCAGCAGCTTAGTTTGGGACACCGGGGAGCTGTTTTTT
-	TRBV6-5	TRBJ2-7	12	-	CASSSGSVEQYF	TGTGCCAGCAGTTCGGGGTCGGTGGAGCAGTACTTC
-	TRBV6-5	TRBJ1-1	13	-	CASSSNGRAEAFF	TGTGCCAGCAGTTCTAATGGGAGGGCTGAAGCTTTCTTT
TRBD1	TRBV14	TRBJ2-5	15	-	CASSPNPDRQETQYF	TGTGCCAGCAGCCCTAATCCGGACAGGCAAGAGACCCAGTACTTC
TRBD1	TRBV18	TRBJ1-2	16	-	CASSLPGTGGLGGYTF	TGTGCCAGCTCACTCCCCGGGACAGGGGGACTGGGCGGCTACACCTTC
TRBD1	TRBV10-3	TRBJ1-2	13	-	CATGTGSYYGYTF	TGTGCCACAGGGACAGGGTCGTACTATGGCTACACCTTC
TRBD1	TRBV28	TRBJ2-7	15	-	CASSDAGTGAYEQYF	TGTGCCAGCAGCGACGCCGGGACAGGGGCCTACGAGCAGTACTTC
TRBD1	TRBV7-8	TRBJ2-2	15	-	CASSRTGMNTGELFF	TGTGCCAGCAGCCGGACAGGGATGAATACCGGGGAGCTGTTTTTT
-	TRBV18	TRBJ2-7	13	few	CASSPRGPYEQYF	TGTGCCAGCTCACCACGGGGGCCCTACGAGCAGTACTTC
TRBD1	TRBV18	TRBJ2-2	15	-	CASSPGTAYTGELFF	TGTGCCAGCTCACCGGGGACAGCATACACCGGGGAGCTGTTTTTT
-	TRBV7-2	TRBJ1-4	15	-	CASSSRRVVGEKLFF	TGTGCCAGCAGCTCCCGCAGGGTAGTGGGTGAAAAACTGTTTTTT
TRBD1	TRBV18	TRBJ1-1	13	once	CASLTGTNTEAFF	TGTGCCAGCTTGACAGGGACGAACACTGAAGCTTTCTTT
-	TRBV28	TRBJ1-1	15	-	CASSSPGHGNTEAFF	TGTGCCAGCAGTTCCCCCGGACACGGGAACACTGAAGCTTTCTTT
-	TRBV6-6	TRBJ2-2	15	-	CASSTRGADTGELFF	TGTGCCAGCAGTACCCGGGGGGCAGACACCGGGGAGCTGTTTTTT
-	TRBV7-9	TRBJ1-2	12	-	CASSLWGDGYTF	TGTGCCAGCAGCCTTTGGGGGGATGGCTACACCTTC
-	TRBV3-1/TRBV3-2	TRBJ1-1	16	-	CASSQDRPGWNTEAFF	TGTGCCAGCAGCCAAGATAGGCCAGGGTGGAACACTGAAGCTTTCTTT
-	TRBV30	TRBJ2-7	11	-	CAWSVAYEQYF	TGTGCCTGGAGCGTAGCCTACGAGCAGTACTTC
TRBD1	TRBV7-2	TRBJ1-2	15	once	CASSAPDRTRVGYTF	TGTGCCAGCAGCGCCCCGGACAGGACAAGGGTAGGCTACACCTTC